This T cell receptor beta chain is drawn from a study of cytomegalovirus exposure and HLA in healthy donors. Among the donors, all were healthy bone marrow donors. Unrecorded immune exposures were likely, despite nominal health at sampling. Concerning this clone itself: Its antigen remains unidentified.

General observations from the study: There were around 160 TCR beta chains listed as cytomegalovirus-associated. Reports described diagnosis of cytomegalovirus status by the classifier as highly specific and sensitive.

The study ran its PCR with 60 Vbeta and 13 Jbeta primers. Measured with immunoSEQ multiplex PCR; TCRdb has only the in-frame clones, and not every one. The sample data list 68,000 or so clones. Sequenced: PBMCs. The sequence came from a female donor in good health and CMV-seropositive.

The CDR3 reads CASRSRTTSNQPQHF. DNA of the CDR3: TGTGCCAGTAGATCCCGGACAACCAGCAATCAGCCCCAGCATTTT. The gene calls are TRBV19 and TRBJ1-5, with TRBD1 as a possible D gene (5 bases). The V end lost 6 bases, the J end lost 1 base, and 13 bases lay between the germline ends. Looked up from germline, CDR1 is LNHDA and CDR2 is SQIVND (reference sequence). The CDR3 length is 15 residues.